Described below is a single T cell receptor beta chain sequence and its context. The ends lost 4 bases at V and 0 bases at J; junction bases unmatched: 6. Looked up from germline, CDR1 is SGHRS and CDR2 is YFSETQ. This CDR3 region has 15 residues. This specimen belongs to a study of CD8+ T cells in alopecia areata. As the sequencing template, cDNA was produced by extracting RNA and reverse transcribing it. Profiling relied on immunoSEQ multiplex PCR, and the TCRdb table lists in-frame clones only, not all of them. The sample comprises over 150,000 clones, about 63% of which are singletons, and 1.7% rests with the top ten.

The V call is TRBV5-1, the J call TRBJ1-1; TRBD1 matches at 7 bases. Sequencing was performed on CD4+ T cells sorted from blood, taken at week 0. The TCR originated in a human donor with alopecia areata. The CDR3: CASSPRQGMNTEAFF. CDR3 DNA sequence: TGCGCCAGCAGCCCCCGACAGGGAATGAACACTGAAGCTTTCTTT.